These T cell receptor beta chains were read from a single sample in a study of glioma-infiltrating T cells after dendritic cell vaccination. Repertoires were generated with immunoSEQ multiplex PCR, while TCRdb's copy carries only in-frame clones and drops some. The sample consists of fewer than 50,000 clones, roughly 79% of them appearing once. Here the sequenced sample was blood, taken before dendritic cell vaccination. The source of these receptors is a human donor with glioblastoma. CDR3s include the opening cysteine and the closing phenylalanine or tryptophan. D genes are given only for firm matches. Not all rows give a size; the values are once, few, many and, for expanded clones, a class.

TRBJ1-2	TRBV19	.	.	CASSIDLSPTRTYGYTF	TGTGCCAGTAGTATAGATCTATCCCCGACAAGAACCTATGGCTACACCTTC
TRBJ2-1	TRBV9	.	TRBD2	CASSVASGGKNEQFF	TGTGCCAGCAGCGTAGCTAGCGGGGGTAAAAATGAGCAGTTCTTC
TRBJ1-5	TRBV5-6	.	.	CASSLISEDQPQHF	TGTGCCAGCAGCTTAATTTCAGAGGATCAGCCCCAGCATTTT
TRBJ2-3	TRBV6-1	.	.	CASRGWVTDTQYF	TGTGCCAGCAGGGGCTGGGTCACAGATACGCAGTATTTT
TRBJ2-1	TRBV6-1	.	.	CASMNFERSRGFF	TGTGCCAGCATGAATTTCGAGAGGAGTCGGGGGTTCTTC
TRBJ2-1	TRBV5-1	.	.	CASSLSGLPSFEQFF	TGCGCCAGCAGTTTATCAGGACTCCCATCGTTCGAGCAGTTCTTC
TRBJ1-2	TRBV7-8	.	.	CASSAGAGDGYTF	TGTGCCAGCAGCGCAGGGGCGGGAGATGGCTACACCTTC
TRBJ1-2	TRBV7-2	few	.	CASSLVVQNYGYTF	TGTGCCAGCAGCTTAGTCGTCCAGAACTATGGCTACACCTTC
TRBJ2-3	TRBV4-3	.	TRBD2	CASSQGLAGVPTQYF	TGCGCCAGCAGCCAAGGTCTAGCGGGGGTCCCTACGCAGTATTTT
TRBJ2-5	TRBV25-1	few	TRBD2	CASSAGGQETQYF	TGTGCCAGCAGTGCGGGGGGCCAAGAGACCCAGTACTTC
TRBJ2-3	TRBV7-2	once	TRBD2	CASSALAGGPNTQYF	TGTGCCAGCAGCGCACTAGCGGGGGGGCCAAATACGCAGTATTTT
TRBJ2-3	TRBV21-1	once	.	CASSKGTGRASDTQYF	TGTGCCAGCAGCAAAGGGACGGGGAGGGCCTCAGATACGCAGTATTTT
TRBJ1-1	TRBV6-1	.	.	CASGKNQGTEAFF	TGTGCCAGCGGGAAGAATCAGGGCACTGAAGCTTTCTTT
TRBJ2-1	TRBV5-6	once	TRBD2	CASSLWLAGGGNEQFF	TGTGCCAGCAGCTTGTGGCTAGCGGGGGGCGGGAATGAGCAGTTCTTC
TRBJ1-2	TRBV7-2	.	TRBD1	CASSRRTGDKDGYTF	TGTGCCAGCAGCCGGCGGACAGGGGATAAGGATGGCTACACCTTC
TRBJ1-1	TRBV29-1	few	.	CSVWRQDTEAFF	TGCAGCGTGTGGAGGCAGGACACTGAAGCTTTCTTT
TRBJ1-6	TRBV25-1	.	TRBD1	CASSEDRSSYNSPLHF	TGTGCCAGCAGTGAGGACAGGAGCTCCTATAATTCACCCCTCCACTTT
TRBJ2-5	TRBV5-8	.	.	CASSSLETQYF	TGTGCCAGCAGCTCTCTAGAGACCCAGTACTTC
TRBJ2-2	TRBV6-5	once	TRBD1	CASSYGTGRTGELFF	TGTGCCAGCAGTTACGGGACAGGAAGGACCGGGGAGCTGTTTTTT
TRBJ2-7	TRBV28	.	.	CASGAVGRYEQYF	TGTGCCAGCGGGGCCGTCGGACGCTACGAGCAGTACTTC
TRBJ2-5	TRBV11-3	.	TRBD2	CASSPRLAGAQETQYF	TGTGCCAGCAGTCCCCGGCTAGCGGGCGCTCAAGAGACCCAGTACTTC
TRBJ1-2	TRBV7-8	.	.	CASSLHVGTMANYGYTF	TGTGCCAGCAGCTTACACGTCGGGACAATGGCTAACTATGGCTACACCTTC
TRBJ2-3	TRBV6-5	few	TRBD2	CASSEGRGSDTQYF	TGTGCCAGCTCCGAAGGGCGGGGGTCGGATACGCAGTATTTT
TRBJ2-7	TRBV7-2	few	.	CASSLARGEQYF	TGTGCCAGCAGCTTAGCGCGGGGTGAGCAGTACTTC
TRBJ2-5	TRBV19	.	.	CASSMVQGSTETQYF	TGTGCCAGTAGTATGGTACAGGGTTCGACGGAGACCCAGTACTTC
TRBJ2-3	TRBV14	.	.	CASSLQYGVGLFTDTQYF	TGTGCCAGCAGCCTCCAGTACGGGGTTGGGCTGTTCACAGATACGCAGTATTTT
TRBJ2-1	TRBV30	once	.	CAWSTGSSYNEQFF	TGTGCCTGGAGCACGGGGAGCTCCTACAATGAGCAGTTCTTC
TRBJ2-3	TRBV28	.	TRBD2	CASSFPGGGSSDTQYF	TGTGCCAGCAGTTTCCCCGGGGGGGGATCTTCAGATACGCAGTATTTT
TRBJ2-3	TRBV7-3	.	TRBD2	CASSLAGGPGDTQYF	TGTGCCAGCAGCTTAGCGGGGGGCCCCGGAGATACGCAGTATTTT
TRBJ2-2	TRBV30	once	TRBD2	CAWTPRSGGVHTGELFF	TGTGCCTGGACCCCCCGGAGCGGGGGGGTCCACACCGGGGAGCTGTTTTTT
TRBJ1-2	TRBV21-1	.	.	CASSPKYARDYGYTF	TGTGCCAGCAGCCCCAAGTATGCCCGCGACTATGGCTACACCTTC
TRBJ1-5	TRBV11-2	.	.	CASSSWTDNQPQHF	TGTGCCAGCAGCTCCTGGACAGATAATCAGCCCCAGCATTTT
TRBJ2-3	TRBV4-1	once	.	CASSQTGTDTQYF	TGCGCCAGCAGCCAAACAGGAACAGATACGCAGTATTTT
TRBJ1-4	TRBV2	few	TRBD1	CASSTGTGGAELFF	TGTGCCAGCAGTACCGGGACAGGGGGCGCGGAACTGTTTTTT
TRBJ1-2	TRBV30	.	.	CAWREQGNYGYTF	TGTGCCTGGAGAGAACAGGGAAACTATGGCTACACCTTC
TRBJ1-2	TRBV28	.	.	CASSSGHFNYGYTF	TGTGCCAGCAGCTCGGGACACTTCAACTATGGCTACACCTTC
TRBJ2-5	TRBV9	few	TRBD2	CASSAVSGTSGQETQYF	TGTGCCAGCAGCGCCGTATCCGGGACTAGCGGGCAAGAGACCCAGTACTTC
TRBJ2-1	TRBV30	.	TRBD2	CAWSLAGGYYEEQFF	TGTGCCTGGAGTTTAGCGGGGGGATACTACGAAGAGCAGTTCTTC
TRBJ1-6	TRBV2	.	.	CASSSSYNSPLHF	TGTGCCAGCAGTAGCTCCTATAATTCCCCCCTCCACTTT
TRBJ1-1	TRBV6-6	.	.	CASTALRTLNTEAFF	TGTGCCAGCACCGCACTCCGAACTTTGAACACTGAAGCTTTCTTT
TRBJ2-3	TRBV9	.	.	CASSVLGASDTQYF	TGTGCCAGCAGCGTACTGGGGGCTTCAGATACGCAGTATTTT
TRBJ1-6	TRBV4-1	.	.	CASSHPSGNSRGRDNSPLHF	TGCGCCAGCAGCCATCCCTCGGGAAACAGCCGGGGAAGGGATAATTCACCCCTCCACTTT
TRBJ1-4	TRBV30	.	TRBD1	CAWSVGQGREKLFF	TGTGCCTGGAGTGTTGGACAGGGTCGTGAAAAACTGTTTTTT
TRBJ2-1	TRBV6-5	.	.	CASSYADLYNEQFF	TGTGCCAGCAGTTACGCGGACTTGTACAATGAGCAGTTCTTC
TRBJ2-5	TRBV6-5	.	.	CASTKRTVGETQYF	TGTGCCAGCACCAAAAGGACTGTTGGAGAGACCCAGTACTTC
TRBJ2-3	TRBV7-9	.	.	CASSPTAATDTQYF	TGTGCCAGCAGCCCGACGGCGGCAACAGATACGCAGTATTTT
TRBJ1-1	TRBV9	.	.	CASSPSAGGEAFF	TGTGCCAGCAGCCCTAGCGCGGGTGGTGAAGCTTTCTTT
TRBJ1-5	TRBV4-2	.	TRBD1	CASSQEAFPGQGAFYSNQPQHF	TGTGCCAGCAGCCAAGAAGCATTCCCGGGACAGGGGGCTTTTTATAGCAATCAGCCCCAGCATTTT
TRBJ2-3	TRBV19	.	TRBD2	CASSTLAGSTDTQYF	TGTGCCAGTAGTACACTAGCGGGGAGCACAGATACGCAGTATTTT
TRBJ2-7	TRBV7-9	.	.	CASSLSGYGTYEQYF	TGTGCCAGCAGCTTATCCGGGTATGGCACCTACGAGCAGTACTTC
TRBJ2-7	TRBV7-6	.	TRBD1	CASSLGTGSSYEQYF	TGTGCCAGCAGCTTGGGGACAGGGAGCTCCTACGAGCAGTACTTC
TRBJ1-1	TRBV13	.	.	CASSFQGLNTEAFF	TGTGCCAGCAGCTTTCAGGGTTTGAACACTGAAGCTTTCTTT
TRBJ2-6	TRBV5-1	.	.	CASSFRGTGANVLTF	TGTGCCAGCAGCTTCAGGGGAACTGGGGCCAACGTCCTGACTTTC
TRBJ2-7	TRBV5-6	.	TRBD1	CASSLAGTGGFSYEQYF	TGTGCCAGCAGCTTGGCAGGGACAGGGGGATTCTCCTACGAGCAGTACTTC
TRBJ2-5	TRBV5-1	few	TRBD2	CASSLRTGGVETQYF	TGCGCCAGCAGCCTGCGGACGGGAGGGGTGGAGACCCAGTACTTC
TRBJ1-2	TRBV6-4	.	TRBD1	CASSDSGDSHGYTF	TGTGCCAGCAGTGACTCTGGGGACAGCCATGGCTACACCTTC
TRBJ1-6	TRBV28	.	.	CATSGNPYSPLHF	TGTGCCACTTCAGGGAATCCGTATTCACCCCTCCACTTT